These 30 T cell receptor beta chains share one sample of origin, sequenced in a study of T cells in Graves' hyperthyroidism and ophthalmopathy. Amplification of TCR beta CDR3 regions was performed using RNA transcripts as template. HTBI primers were employed in a first-round RT-PCR of the TCR CDR3. TCRdb independently ran MiXCR on the multiplex PCR reads; one entry per CDR3 protein. Here the sample spans about 270,000 distinct CDR3 sequences, 25% being singletons. The material sequenced was blood. These receptors were taken from a man between 35 and 55 years old with Graves' hyperthyroidism that later progressed to Graves' ophthalmopathy.

This clonotype showed up many times. The chain is built from TRBV9 and TRBJ1-1; no reliable D call. Germline lookup yields CDR1 SGDLS and CDR2 YYNGEE. There are 15 residues in the CDR3. V was trimmed by 3 bases and J by 6 bases, leaving 18 bases between them. The CDR3 bases are TGTGCCAGCAGCGCGAGACTAGGCGATGCCGCTGAAGCTTTCTTT. Translating gives CASSARLGDAAEAFF.

The chain joins TRBV30 to TRBJ2-7; D call uncertain. The germline V gene encodes CDR1 GTSNPN and CDR2 SVGIG (reference sequence). The CDR3 extends over 10 amino acids. In nucleotides, the CDR3 is TGTCCTCCCAGGAGCAGGGAGCAGTACTTC. Residues: CPPRSREQYF.

The chain employs TRBV19 and TRBJ2-7, with 8 nucleotides matching TRBD2. The CDR3 spans 14 residues. CDR1 is LNHDA and CDR2 is SQIVND in the germline V gene (reference sequence). V shed 3 bases and J 5 bases; nucleotides not matched to a gene: 6. The CDR3: CASSMMSGSDEQYF. The CDR3 DNA reads as TGTGCCAGTAGTATGATGAGCGGGAGTGACGAGCAGTACTTC. Supplemented by reference TRBV19 and TRBJ2-7, the full variable domain reads DGGITQSPKYLFRKEGQNVTLSCEQNLNHDAMYWYRQDPGQGLRLIYYSQIVNDFQKGDIAEGYSVSREKKESFPLTVTSAQKNPTAFYLCASSMMSGSDEQYFGPGTRLTVT.

V is TRBV28 and J is TRBJ1-1; D is ambiguous. The ends were cut back, 2 bases at V and 4 bases at J, with 20 bases in the middle. Germline loops: CDR1 MDHEN, CDR2 SYDVKM. The CDR3 loop spans 17 amino acids. The CDR3 protein is CASSLTGSQYRGTEAFF. CDR3 DNA sequence: TGTGCCAGCAGTTTAACCGGGTCTCAATACCGCGGCACTGAAGCTTTCTTT.

This clonotype turned up a few times. This chain links TRBV7-2 with TRBJ1-1; 9 nucleotides align to TRBD1. V gave up 5 bases and J gave up 1 base; unmatched junction bases: 5. The germline gives CDR1 SGHTA, CDR2 FQGNSA. The CDR3 is 15 amino acids. CDR3 nucleotides: TGTGCCAGCAGCAAGACAGGGGGACCGAACACTGAAGCTTTCTTT. Residues: CASSKTGGPNTEAFF.

J is TRBJ2-5 and V is TRBV12-3 or TRBV12-4; 8 bases align to TRBD1. With V trimmed by 6 bases and J by 5 bases, 5 bases remained unmatched. This CDR3 is 13 amino acids long. The CDR3 region is CASRQGARETQYF. The CDR3 bases are TGTGCCAGCAGGCAGGGGGCGAGGGAGACCCAGTACTTC.

This clonotype was detected many times. The chain links TRBV2 to TRBJ2-5; 9 bases fit TRBD2. This CDR3 is 15 amino acids long. Germline V CDR1 and CDR2: SNHLY, FYNNEI. Trimming at V came to 0 bases and at J to 5 bases, leaving 4 bases not matched to a gene. CDR3 in DNA: TGTGCCAGCAGTGAAGCGTGGACTAGCGTGGAGACCCAGTACTTC. As protein: CASSEAWTSVETQYF.

The chain is built from TRBV6-2 or TRBV6-3 and TRBJ1-1; TRBD1 is a possible D gene (6 bases). The germline V and J ends were trimmed by 4 bases and 4 bases, with 19 bases remaining between them. The CDR3 length is 16 residues. Germline V lookup: CDR1 MNHEY, CDR2 SVGEGT. CDR3 sequence: CASSSSQRGGLTEAFF. Written as DNA, the CDR3 is TGTGCCAGCAGTTCCTCTCAAAGGGGGGGCCTCACTGAAGCTTTCTTT.

J is TRBJ2-5 and V is TRBV3-1; unclear D gene. Germline V gene data show CDR1 as LGHDT and CDR2 as YNNKEL (reference sequence). V lost 1 base to trimming and J lost 10 bases, with 7 bases between them. The CDR3 has 11 residues. For the CDR3, the DNA is TGTGCCAGCAGCCAAGCCCCCCTCCAGTACTTC. It encodes CASSQAPLQYF.

The table lists this clonotype with many counts. A much larger clone differs from this one at a single base, so this may be a read error. The rearrangement joins TRBV6-1 to TRBJ2-5; the match to TRBD1 covers 8 bases. This CDR3 comprises 14 residues. The junction had 8 bases not matched to a gene; V was cut back by 6 bases and J by 5 bases. CDR1 is MNHNS and CDR2 is SASEGT in the germline V gene. The CDR3 nucleotides read TGTGCCAGCAGCGCGACAGGGGCTAGGGAGACCCAGTACTTC. As protein: CASSATGARETQYF.

The CDR3 reads CASSLSGQGVHEQYF. CDR3 DNA: TGTGCCAGCAGCTTAAGCGGACAGGGGGTCCACGAGCAGTACTTC. V gene TRBV11-3 combines with J gene TRBJ2-7, with 10 bases lining up with TRBD1. Germline values: CDR1 SGHNT, CDR2 YENEEA. V shed 2 bases and J 5 bases; nucleotides not matched to a gene: 6. This CDR3 spans 15 amino acids.

Many counts were recorded for this clonotype. This chain connects TRBV24-1 to TRBJ1-1; D not certain. With 4 bases removed from V and 4 bases from J, the gap between germline ends came to 6 bases. This CDR3 has 12 amino acids. Germline V gene sequence: CDR1 KGHDR, CDR2 SFDVKD. CDR3 sequence reads: CATSDGITEAFF. Written as DNA, the CDR3 is TGTGCCACCAGTGACGGTATCACTGAAGCTTTCTTT.

This clonotype was detected ten times or more. V gene TRBV7-8 combines with J gene TRBJ2-2; D may be TRBD1 (5 bases). The CDR3 is 15 amino acids. Trimming removed 3 bases from V and 7 bases from J, with 15 bases in between. Germline V gene data show CDR1 as SGHVS and CDR2 as FQNEAQ. CDR3 nucleotides: TGTGCCAGCAGCTTGGCCGTGGGGCCCCTCGGGGAGCTGTTTTTT. Translating gives CASSLAVGPLGELFF.

This clonotype was counted at least ten times. The chain employs TRBV11-2 and TRBJ2-2; possible D gene TRBD1, 6 bases. The CDR3 is 15 residues long. The germline CDR1 and CDR2 sequences are SGHAT and FQNNGV. V lost 2 bases and J 0 bases, leaving 7 bases between the germline ends. CDR3 residues: CASSLQGSNTGELFF. CDR3 bases: TGTGCCAGCAGCTTACAGGGGTCGAACACCGGGGAGCTGTTTTTT. The full variable domain, completed using reference TRBV11-2 and TRBJ2-2, is EAGVAQSPRYKIIEKRQSVAFWCNPISGHATLYWYQQILGQGPKLLIQFQNNGVVDDSQLPKDRFSAERLKGVDSTLKIQPAKLEDSAVYLCASSLQGSNTGELFFGEGSRLTVL.

Notes on this clonotype: Since a much larger clone is just one base distant, this may be a read error. The chain carries TRBV6-5 and TRBJ2-5, with 7 bases matching TRBD2. CDR3 length equals 14 residues. The J segment lost 4 bases and the V segment lost 0 bases, leaving 2 bases of the junction unmatched. Per the germline V gene, CDR1 is MNHEY and CDR2 is SVGAGI. The CDR3 here is CASSYSSSGETQYF. CDR3 nucleotide sequence: TGTGCCAGCAGTTACTCGTCTAGCGGAGAGACCCAGTACTTC.

This clonotype was observed many times. This chain joins TRBV20-1 and TRBJ2-5; 12 bases align to TRBD2. The CDR3 has 16 residues. Per the germline V gene, CDR1 is DFQATT and CDR2 is SNEGSKA (reference sequence). The ends lost 2 bases at V and 5 bases at J; junction bases unmatched: 9. The CDR3 coding sequence is TGCAGTGCTAGAAGACTAGCGGGAGAGGGGGGGGAGACCCAGTACTTC. Amino acid sequence: CSARRLAGEGGETQYF.

There are many counts of this clonotype. V gene TRBV15 combines with J gene TRBJ1-2; no clear D gene. The CDR3 consists of 13 residues. CDR1 and CDR2 (germline): LNHNV, YYDKDF (reference sequence). The V and J ends lost 2 bases and 6 bases respectively, with 10 bases between them. The CDR3 nucleotides read TGTGCCACCAGCAGACGGACGTCTAATGGCTACACCTTC. This translates into CATSRRTSNGYTF.

This clonotype has at least ten counts. The gene calls are TRBV2 and TRBJ2-7, with 8 positions matching TRBD2. After removal of 7 bases from V and 0 bases from J, the junction contained 8 bases not matched to a gene. The CDR3 has 15 amino acids. Germline V gene data show CDR1 as SNHLY and CDR2 as FYNNEI. The CDR3 nucleotides read TGTGCCAGCAAGAGGGAGCGGGAGCCCTCCTACGAGCAGTACTTC. Encoded protein: CASKREREPSYEQYF.

The rearrangement joins TRBV12-3 or TRBV12-4 to TRBJ1-1; D is undetermined. This CDR3 has 9 residues. Trimming removed 3 bases from V and 10 bases from J, with 3 bases in between. As DNA, the CDR3 is TGTGCCAGCAGTTTTCCAGCTTTCTTT. Translated, it gives CASSFPAFF.

V is TRBV6-5 and J is TRBJ1-1; maybe TRBD1 (6 bases). CDR3 size: 15 residues. Trimming stripped 0 bases from V and 1 base from J, with 9 bases between. Germline CDR1 MNHEY, CDR2 SVGAGI. CDR3 in amino acids: CASSYSTGRNTEAFF. The CDR3 nucleotides read TGTGCCAGCAGTTACTCAACAGGGAGGAACACTGAAGCTTTCTTT.

At least ten counts were recorded for this clonotype. The chain links TRBV2 to TRBJ2-5, with a weak D call TRBD2 (5 bases). Germline V gene sequence: CDR1 SNHLY, CDR2 FYNNEI. Trimming stripped 5 bases from V and 1 base from J, with 11 bases between. The CDR3 has 14 residues. The CDR3 region has the DNA TGTGCCAGCAGTCGAGCGGCATTCCAAGAGACCCAGTACTTC. Residues: CASSRAAFQETQYF.

This clonotype came up a few times. The V and J genes are TRBV28 and TRBJ2-7, with D perhaps assigned TRBD1 or TRBD2 (5 bases each). The V gene lost 7 bases and the J gene lost 4 bases, with 20 bases spanning the gap. The CDR3 consists of 15 residues. From germline, CDR1 is MDHEN and CDR2 SYDVKM. This CDR3 is CASTGMRGDPYEQYF. The CDR3 region has the DNA TGTGCCAGCACCGGAATGCGAGGGGACCCGTACGAGCAGTACTTC.

This chain links TRBV15 with TRBJ2-5; D possibly uses TRBD1 or TRBD2 (5 bases each). The V end lost 0 bases, the J end lost 3 bases, and 17 bases lay between the germline ends. This CDR3 is built from 17 residues. The germline gives CDR1 LNHNV, CDR2 YYDKDF (reference sequence). The CDR3 DNA sequence: TGTGCCACCAGCAGAGAGCAACCCTCCGGGGCTAAAGAGACCCAGTACTTC. Amino acids: CATSREQPSGAKETQYF.

This clonotype showed up just a few times. The chain is built from TRBV11-2 and TRBJ1-2; no reliable D call. Germline loops: CDR1 SGHAT, CDR2 FQNNGV. V shed 5 bases and J shed 2 bases, with 12 bases lying between them. CDR3 length: 14 amino acids. CDR3 DNA sequence: TGTGCCAGCAGCCTAAACCTACAGAACTATGGCTACACCTTC. This translates into CASSLNLQNYGYTF.

There are many counts of this clonotype. This rearrangement joins TRBV12-3 or TRBV12-4 to TRBJ2-7; 7 bases align to TRBD1. V gave up 4 bases and J gave up 2 bases; unmatched junction bases: 14. This CDR3 has 17 residues. CDR3 in DNA: TGTGCCAGCAGTTCGTACCCAGAAACAGGGGACCCCTACGAGCAGTACTTC. Protein: CASSSYPETGDPYEQYF.

Many counts were recorded for this clonotype. The chain links TRBV20-1 to TRBJ1-1, with D possibly matching TRBD1 (5 bases). Per germline, CDR1 DFQATT and CDR2 SNEGSKA (reference sequence). V was trimmed by 6 bases and J by 4 bases, leaving 15 bases between them. CDR3 length equals 13 residues. The chain's CDR3 is CSAPRGGLTEAFF. CDR3 nucleotides: TGCAGTGCCCCCCGGGGGGGTCTCACTGAAGCTTTCTTT.

This clonotype was recorded many times. This chain joins TRBV29-1 and TRBJ1-1; D is unclear. The germline gives CDR1 SQVTM, CDR2 ANQGSEA. The length of the CDR3 is 15 residues. V dropped 1 base and J dropped 4 bases, with 16 bases sitting between them. CDR3 sequence: CSVEAKHPGGTEAFF. The CDR3 bases are TGCAGCGTTGAAGCTAAACACCCCGGTGGCACTGAAGCTTTCTTT.

The genes are TRBV20-1 and TRBJ1-1; the match to TRBD1 covers 7 bases. V shed 0 bases and J 1 base; nucleotides not matched to a gene: 8. The CDR3 is 16 residues long. Germline lookup yields CDR1 DFQATT and CDR2 SNEGSKA (reference sequence). This CDR3 is CSAREGGQRGNTEAFF. CDR3 DNA: TGCAGTGCTAGAGAGGGGGGACAGAGGGGGAACACTGAAGCTTTCTTT.

This clonotype has just a few counts. The rearrangement joins TRBV20-1 to TRBJ2-7, with D perhaps TRBD2 (5 bases). The V and J ends lost 2 bases and 3 bases respectively, with 17 bases between them. Germline loops: CDR1 DFQATT, CDR2 SNEGSKA (reference sequence). The CDR3 has 15 amino acids. The CDR3 is CSARPVDGDYYEQYF. The CDR3 DNA reads TGCAGTGCTAGACCCGTGGACGGAGACTACTACGAGCAGTACTTC.

This clonotype was counted once. This chain links TRBV20-1 with TRBJ2-7; 9 bases are a match to TRBD1. V lost 4 bases, J lost 5 bases, and 6 bases stayed unmatched. The length of the CDR3 is 13 residues. CDR1 is DFQATT, CDR2 SNEGSKA, per germline (reference sequence). The CDR3 spells CSAIEQGAHEQYF. In nucleotides, the CDR3 is TGCAGTGCTATCGAACAGGGGGCCCACGAGCAGTACTTC.